The 2 T cell receptor beta chains below were found in one sample sequenced in a study of blood T cell repertoires in COVID-19. Assay used: immunoSEQ multiplex PCR; TCRdb lists only in-frame clones, some missing. The sample has about 32,000 clones; 86% are singletons. The sequenced sample consisted of peripheral blood. These TCRs come from an elderly woman with active or convalescent COVID-19.

The chain has TRBV13 and TRBJ2-3; 15 nucleotides match TRBD2. CDR3 size: 22 residues. V lost 0 bases and J lost 6; bases outside the gene matches: 19. Germline CDR1 is PRHDT and CDR2 is FYEKMQ (reference sequence). The CDR3 nucleotides are TGTGCCAGCAGCTTAGGACCCCCGTTTGGGACTAGCGGGGGGCGGAAGTCTGATACGCAGTATTTT. It translates to CASSLGPPFGTSGGRKSDTQYF.

V is TRBV19 and J is TRBJ1-6, with TRBD1 identical over 7 bases. Trimming cost V 6 bases and J 10 bases; bases outside gene matches: 9. Germline values: CDR1 LNHDA, CDR2 SQIVND (reference sequence). The CDR3 covers 14 residues. This CDR3 is CASSSDRVGSPLHF. The CDR3 region has the DNA TGTGCCAGTAGCAGCGACAGGGTTGGGTCACCCCTCCACTTT.